The T cell receptor (beta chain) described here comes from a study of human T cells and chemical hapten exposure. Findings of the study overall: Among TCRs, those above 1 in 1000 frequency were unaffected by DPC sensitization.

Indicated time point: healthy volunteer bleed at 2 weeks. Unfractionated whole blood yielded the extracted total RNA. Individual cDNA molecules received unique molecular identifiers in the library. Per the original data handling: Sequenced samples showed a median of around 91,000 TCRs each, with counts running from approximately 20,000 to 700,000. TCRdb re-called the RACE reads with MiXCR, one entry per CDR3 protein. These V and J calls are TCRdb output, not the study's own analysis. The data show tens of thousands of distinct CDR3 sequences, around 9% seen once. For this clonotype: The antigen remains unidentified.

This receptor was obtained from a female donor in good health. Some clones in this sample may be carry-over from other donors' samples. The material sequenced was whole blood.

The CDR3, as DNA: TGTGCCAGCAGCCAAGGTCGGCAGGTCGGCACAGATACGCAGTATTTT. As protein: CASSQGRQVGTDTQYF. The V call is TRBV4-2, the J call TRBJ2-3; D call uncertain. V dropped 1 base and J dropped 1 base, with 12 bases sitting between them. The CDR3 has 16 amino acids. Germline loops: CDR1 LGHNA, CDR2 YNFKEQ.